These 16 T cell receptor beta chains were all obtained from the same sample, sequenced in a study of cytomegalovirus exposure and HLA in healthy donors. Here immunoSEQ multiplex PCR was the method, and the copy in TCRdb shows in-frame clones only, minus some. The sample shows 120,000 to 150,000 clones, 87% of them seen only once. The sequencing input was PBMCs. These receptor sequences come from a man younger than 30 in good health and CMV-seropositive.

This chain connects TRBV14 to TRBJ2-3; possible D gene TRBD2, 6 bases. CDR3 size: 15 residues. Between the trimmed V and J ends, which lost 3 bases and 2 bases, there was a span of 12 bases. Per germline, CDR1 SGHDN and CDR2 FVKESK. This chain's CDR3 is CASSQAGTFTDTQYF. For the CDR3, the DNA is TGTGCCAGCAGCCAGGCCGGGACTTTCACAGATACGCAGTATTTT.

The chain links TRBV6-1 to TRBJ2-3, with 7 bases identical to TRBD1. The junction had 8 bases not matched to a gene; V was cut back by 6 bases and J by 11 bases. Germline V gene data show CDR1 as MNHNS and CDR2 as SASEGT. This CDR3 is 12 amino acids long. CDR3 DNA sequence: TGTGCCAGCAGCCCCAGACAGGGTGAGCAGTATTTT. Translation: CASSPRQGEQYF.

V and J are TRBV6-5 and TRBJ2-1; a weak D match, TRBD2 (6 bases). The CDR3 is 13 residues long. The germline gives CDR1 MNHEY, CDR2 SVGAGI. V lost 2 bases to trimming and J lost 8 bases, with 10 bases between them. CDR3 amino acids: CASSYLRGDEQFF. The CDR3 DNA is TGTGCCAGCAGTTACCTTCGCGGGGATGAGCAGTTCTTC.

V and J are TRBV7-9 and TRBJ2-3, with 9 bases lining up with TRBD2. Germline lookup yields CDR1 SEHNR and CDR2 FQNEAQ (reference sequence). Trimming at V came to 5 bases and at J to 4 bases, leaving 10 bases not matched to a gene. CDR3 length: 16 residues. In DNA, the CDR3 is TGTGCCAGCAGCCCCAATAGCGGGAGTAACGCAGATACGCAGTATTTT. This encodes CASSPNSGSNADTQYF.

The rearrangement links TRBV30 to TRBJ1-1; 7 bases fit TRBD1. The CDR3 spans 14 residues. V was clipped by 3 bases and J by 1 base; unmatched bases: 5. Germline loops: CDR1 GTSNPN, CDR2 SVGIG (reference sequence). The CDR3 loop reads CAWSVTGRNTEAFF. Here the CDR3 DNA reads TGTGCCTGGAGCGTGACAGGGAGGAACACTGAAGCTTTCTTT.

V usage is TRBV5-1 and J usage is TRBJ2-2, with 9 bases matching TRBD1. J was trimmed by 5 bases and V by 3 bases; bases with no gene match: 5. The CDR3 loop spans 15 amino acids. The germline V gene has CDR1 SGHRS and CDR2 YFSETQ. CDR3 nucleotides: TGCGCCAGCAGCTGGGGGACAGGGTGGACCGGGGAGCTGTTTTTT. It encodes CASSWGTGWTGELFF. The full variable domain, completed using reference TRBV5-1 and TRBJ2-2, is KAGVTQTPRYLIKTRGQQVTLSCSPISGHRSVSWYQQTPGQGLQFLFEYFSETQRNKGNFPGRFSGRQFSNSRSEMNVSTLELGDSALYLCASSWGTGWTGELFFGEGSRLTVL.

V usage is TRBV28 and J usage is TRBJ1-1; D gene ambiguous. V was cut by 6 bases and J by 5 bases, with 16 bases left in between. Germline V CDR1 and CDR2: MDHEN, SYDVKM. This CDR3 spans 14 amino acids. The CDR3 here is CASRADLGSTEAFF. The CDR3 coding sequence is TGTGCCAGCAGAGCGGACCTGGGATCTACTGAAGCTTTCTTT.

V gene TRBV27 combines with J gene TRBJ2-5; 8 bases align to TRBD2. Germline loops: CDR1 MNHEY, CDR2 SMNVEV (reference sequence). This CDR3 is built from 16 residues. V lost 5 bases to trimming and J lost 1 base; unmatched junction nucleotides: 9. Here the CDR3 reads CASSGLGRGVQETQYF. The CDR3 nucleotides read TGTGCCAGCAGTGGCCTTGGGCGGGGGGTCCAAGAGACCCAGTACTTC.

CDR3 amino acids: CASSPSATNYEQYF. The CDR3 DNA reads as TGTGCCAGCAGTCCCAGTGCGACAAACTACGAGCAGTACTTC. The chain carries TRBV6-5 and TRBJ2-7; D not certain. Germline CDR1 reads MNHEY; CDR2 reads SVGAGI. This CDR3 is built from 14 residues. Trimming left V 5 bases short and J 3 bases short, with 14 bases between.

The V gene is TRBV30, the J gene TRBJ2-5; tentatively, D is TRBD1 (6 bases). V was shortened by 0 bases and J by 4 bases, with 15 bases between the two germline ends. The germline CDR1 and CDR2 sequences are GTSNPN and SVGIG (reference sequence). This CDR3 contains 15 residues. The CDR3 loop is CAWSVGSSRGETQYF. CDR3 DNA: TGTGCCTGGAGTGTAGGGTCAAGCAGGGGAGAGACCCAGTACTTC.

The genes are TRBV6-5 and TRBJ1-1, with D possibly matching TRBD1 (5 bases). This CDR3 comprises 13 residues. In germline, CDR1 is MNHEY, CDR2 SVGAGI. V was shortened by 4 bases and J by 5 bases, with 11 bases between the two germline ends. CDR3 DNA: TGTGCCAGCAGTTTTCCTGGGGGGACTGAAGCTTTCTTT. This gives the protein CASSFPGGTEAFF.

The chain links TRBV7-9 to TRBJ1-1; 10 bases are shared with TRBD1. Germline CDR1 SEHNR, CDR2 FQNEAQ (reference sequence). CDR3 length: 16 residues. The V and J ends lost 1 base and 3 bases, in that order; junction bases with no gene match: 5. The CDR3 coding sequence is TGTGCCAGCAGCTTAGTTGGGACAGGGGTTGACACTGAAGCTTTCTTT. Its translation: CASSLVGTGVDTEAFF.

The V and J genes are TRBV30 and TRBJ2-7, with 8 bases identical to TRBD1. Germline trimming cut 4 bases from V and 2 bases from J; bases unmatched to any gene: 4. CDR3 size: 13 residues. Germline CDR1 GTSNPN, CDR2 SVGIG (reference sequence). Here the CDR3 DNA reads TGTGCCTGGACAGGGGGCAACCCCTACGAGCAGTACTTC. It encodes CAWTGGNPYEQYF.

V and J are TRBV2 and TRBJ1-4; 10 positions match TRBD1. Trimming at V came to 7 bases and at J to 10 bases, leaving 9 bases not matched to a gene. The CDR3 extends over 14 amino acids. The germline gives CDR1 SNHLY, CDR2 FYNNEI. The CDR3 protein is CASNDRDRGAKLFF. For the CDR3, the DNA is TGTGCCAGCAATGACCGGGACAGGGGAGCAAAACTGTTTTTT.

As for this clone: This sample includes further DNA sequences coding for the same CDR3. V is TRBV2 and J is TRBJ2-7; D uncertain. CDR1 SNHLY and CDR2 FYNNEI come from the germline V gene. The CDR3 sequence is 10 residues long. Trimming took 8 bases from V and 3 from J, leaving 5 bases between them. The CDR3 nucleotides are TGTGCCAGCTCAGGCTACGAGCAGTACTTC. It codes for CASSGYEQYF.

The CDR3 nucleotides read TGTGCCTGCCGACAGCCAGGAAACACCATATATTTT. Amino acid sequence: CACRQPGNTIYF. The gene calls are TRBV30 and TRBJ1-3, with TRBD1 as a possible D gene (5 bases). V lost 6 bases, J lost 4 bases, and 10 bases lay in between. The CDR3 runs 12 residues. Per the germline V gene, CDR1 is GTSNPN and CDR2 is SVGIG (reference sequence).